A selection of T cell receptor beta chains follows, all from one sample in a study of CD8 T cells in Susac syndrome. TCRdb redid the calling of the immunoSEQ multiplex PCR reads with MiXCR, one entry per CDR3 protein. The repertoire consists of under 200,000 distinct CDR3 sequences, with over 85% occurring once and the leading ten covering under 0.15%. The sample comprised CD4+ T cells from PBMCs. These TCRs come from a human donor in good health. CDR3s include the opening cysteine and the closing phenylalanine or tryptophan. A D gene is named only where the DNA matches it firmly.

V gene: TRBV30
D gene: NA
CDR3 protein: CAWSVWGSNYGYTF

V gene: TRBV12-3/TRBV12-4
D gene: NA
CDR3 protein: CASSPLGVLSYEQYF

V gene: TRBV7-9
D gene: TRBD1
CDR3 protein: CASSTGQVLYF

V gene: TRBV20-1
D gene: NA
CDR3 protein: CSARVPRSSYNSPLHF

V gene: TRBV29-1
D gene: NA
CDR3 protein: CSVAENSNQPQHF

V gene: TRBV19
D gene: NA
CDR3 protein: CASSIGVTRGADTQYF

V gene: TRBV20-1
D gene: TRBD2
CDR3 protein: CSAHLGGGQETQYF

V gene: TRBV29-1
D gene: NA
CDR3 protein: CSVEKAGGSTEAFF

V gene: TRBV7-2
D gene: NA
CDR3 protein: CASSSSGTSPTDTQYF

V gene: TRBV20-1
D gene: TRBD1
CDR3 protein: CSAKEGTGTDTQYF

V gene: TRBV7-2
D gene: NA
CDR3 protein: CASSPEGVKQYF

V gene: TRBV2
D gene: NA
CDR3 protein: CASKISGFTEAFF

V gene: TRBV2
D gene: NA
CDR3 protein: CASRRDSDYGYTF

V gene: TRBV2
D gene: NA
CDR3 protein: CASSSRTVANTGELFF

V gene: TRBV7-2
D gene: NA
CDR3 protein: CASSLAAGATYEQYF

V gene: TRBV5-1
D gene: NA
CDR3 protein: CASSPGHVETQYF

V gene: TRBV3-1
D gene: NA
CDR3 protein: CASSQARDNSPLHF

V gene: TRBV20-1
D gene: NA
CDR3 protein: CSARRQLVLQETQYF

V gene: TRBV7-9
D gene: TRBD1
CDR3 protein: CASTAGQVHNEQFF